The 14 T cell receptor beta chains reported below all come from one sample, sequenced in a study of T-cell reconstitution after alpha-beta-depleted transplantation in children. Molecular barcoding with unique molecular identifiers was used for the TCRbeta library. TCRdb re-derived calls from the PCR reads in MiXCR, one entry per CDR3 protein. This table holds approximately 220,000 distinct CDR3 sequences, approximately 15% found once. Specimen: PBMCs, mostly from graft donor cells, collected 360 days after TCRalphabeta/CD19-depleted stem cell transplant. Receptors were obtained from a male patient aged 2 to 9 who had a stem cell transplant for acute lymphoblastic leukemia, so the T cells may come from the graft donor.

The J gene is TRBJ1-5, the V gene TRBV30, with D possibly being TRBD1 (5 bases). The germline V gene has CDR1 GTSNPN and CDR2 SVGIG (reference sequence). This CDR3 is 14 amino acids long. The V gene lost 0 bases and the J gene lost 4 bases, with 10 bases spanning the gap. The CDR3 region has the DNA TGTGCCTGGAGTGTGGCAAGGGGAAATCAGCCCCAGCATTTT. As protein: CAWSVARGNQPQHF.

This clonotype was counted at least ten times. The rearrangement uses TRBV10-3 and TRBJ2-3; 7 nucleotides line up with TRBD1. Germline CDR1 and CDR2: ENHRY and SYGVKD. The CDR3 contains 15 residues. V dropped 3 bases and J dropped 3; count of bases not matched to a gene: 6. CDR3 sequence: CAISDDRDQTDTQYF. The CDR3 coding sequence is TGTGCCATCAGTGACGACAGGGATCAGACAGATACGCAGTATTTT.

The CDR3 is CASIVRVTSALEQYF. The CDR3 nucleotides are TGTGCCAGCATAGTGAGGGTTACTAGCGCTCTCGAGCAGTACTTC. The chain couples TRBV2 to TRBJ2-7, with 7 bases fitting TRBD2. Per the germline V gene, CDR1 is SNHLY and CDR2 is FYNNEI. After removal of 7 bases from V and 6 bases from J, the junction contained 15 bases not matched to a gene. The CDR3 is 15 amino acids. The variable domain in full, completed from reference TRBV2 and TRBJ2-7, reads EPEVTQTPSHQVTQMGQEVILRCVPISNHLYFYWYRQILGQKVEFLVSFYNNEISEKSEIFDDQFSVERPDGSNFTLKIRSTKLEDSAMYFCASIVRVTSALEQYFGPGTRLTVT.

The rearrangement links TRBV7-9 to TRBJ1-1, with 9 bases lining up with TRBD1. Germline CDR1 reads SEHNR; CDR2 reads FQNEAQ (reference sequence). V was clipped by 5 bases and J by 1 base; unmatched bases: 11. The CDR3 extends over 17 amino acids. DNA of the CDR3: TGTGCCAGCAGCCTGAGAACAGGGGGCACGTCGAACACTGAAGCTTTCTTT. Translation: CASSLRTGGTSNTEAFF.

This clonotype was observed at least ten times. The rearrangement joins TRBV3-1 to TRBJ2-1; a weak D match, TRBD2 (6 bases). There are 16 residues in the CDR3. V lost 5 bases and J 9 bases, leaving 23 bases between the germline ends. Germline values: CDR1 LGHDT, CDR2 YNNKEL (reference sequence). CDR3 bases: TGTGCCAGCAGCTTGATCCTGGGGCGGGGTAGTAGTGAGCAGTTCTTC. Its translation: CASSLILGRGSSEQFF.

This clonotype came up a few times. The CDR3 DNA sequence: TGTGCCAGCAGCCCTCGGGCGACGGTATCCTACGAGCAGTACTTC. Residues: CASSPRATVSYEQYF. This rearrangement joins TRBV7-9 to TRBJ2-7; D is uncertain. This CDR3 spans 15 amino acids. The germline V and J ends were trimmed by 5 bases and 1 base, with 15 bases remaining between them. CDR1 SEHNR and CDR2 FQNEAQ come from the germline V gene (reference sequence).

This clonotype appeared many times. The chain uses TRBV28 and TRBJ2-1, with D possibly being TRBD2 (6 bases). Trimming shortened V by 5 bases and J by 4 bases, and 15 bases separated the two germline ends. Germline values: CDR1 MDHEN, CDR2 SYDVKM. CDR3 size: 15 residues. CDR3 nucleotides: TGTGCCAGCAGTCGGGCGGCACTAGCTTACAATGAGCAGTTCTTC. As protein: CASSRAALAYNEQFF.

This clonotype was detected ten times or more. The rearrangement joins TRBV4-2 to TRBJ1-5, with D possibly matching TRBD1 (6 bases). Trimming took off 0 bases at V and 3 bases at J, with 12 bases between the two ends. The CDR3 length is 16 residues. The germline V gene encodes CDR1 LGHNA and CDR2 YNFKEQ. CDR3 sequence: CASSQDPGGTNQPQHF. In DNA form, the CDR3 reads TGTGCCAGCAGCCAAGATCCCGGGGGCACCAATCAGCCCCAGCATTTT.

In this sample, this clonotype turned up a few times. The chain combines TRBV30 with TRBJ1-2; maybe TRBD1 (5 bases). The CDR3 has 12 residues. The V and J ends lost 2 bases and 8 bases respectively, with 12 bases between them. CDR1 is GTSNPN, CDR2 SVGIG, per germline (reference sequence). The CDR3 bases are TGTGCCTGGAGTCCAGGGAATTCAGGCTACACCTTC. This translates into CAWSPGNSGYTF.

The chain employs TRBV19 and TRBJ1-5; D may be TRBD1 (5 bases). Trimming took 5 bases from V and 7 from J, leaving 15 bases between them. Per germline, CDR1 LNHDA and CDR2 SQIVND (reference sequence). The CDR3 is 14 residues long. The CDR3 region is CASSGGGGGQPQHF. The CDR3 DNA follows: TGTGCCAGTAGTGGCGGGGGAGGAGGGCAGCCCCAGCATTTT.

Ten or more counts support this clonotype. CDR3 in amino acids: CASSLGQGGIQYF. DNA of the CDR3: TGCGCCAGCAGCTTGGGACAGGGAGGCATTCAGTACTTC. The V call is TRBV5-1, the J call TRBJ2-4; a weak D match, TRBD1 (7 bases). Trimming took off 0 bases at V and 9 bases at J, with 10 bases between the two ends. This CDR3 is built from 13 residues. CDR1 is SGHRS and CDR2 is YFSETQ in the germline V gene.

This clonotype was recorded many times. The chain employs TRBV5-1 and TRBJ2-7; D possibly matches TRBD1 or TRBD2 (6 bases each). The CDR3 has 15 amino acids. V dropped 7 bases and J dropped 1 base, with 18 bases sitting between them. CDR1 is SGHRS, CDR2 YFSETQ, per germline. The CDR3 DNA reads as TGCGCCAGCGGTTCCAATCCGGGGGCTTCCTACGAGCAGTACTTC. This gives the protein CASGSNPGASYEQYF.

This clonotype was seen more than once but under ten times. This sequence joins TRBV20-1 and TRBJ1-1; 7 bases align to TRBD1. J was trimmed by 3 bases and V by 2 bases; bases with no gene match: 3. This CDR3 contains 13 residues. The germline V gene encodes CDR1 DFQATT and CDR2 SNEGSKA (reference sequence). The CDR3 DNA follows: TGCAGTGCTAGACCCCAGGGGGACACTGAAGCTTTCTTT. This encodes CSARPQGDTEAFF.

The gene calls are TRBV10-3 and TRBJ2-1; 7 bases match TRBD1. V gave up 6 bases and J gave up 4 bases; unmatched junction bases: 9. CDR3 length: 15 residues. CDR1 is ENHRY, CDR2 SYGVKD, per germline. The CDR3 sequence: CAIRDSGGSYNEQFF. DNA of the CDR3: TGTGCCATCAGAGATTCAGGGGGAAGTTACAATGAGCAGTTCTTC.